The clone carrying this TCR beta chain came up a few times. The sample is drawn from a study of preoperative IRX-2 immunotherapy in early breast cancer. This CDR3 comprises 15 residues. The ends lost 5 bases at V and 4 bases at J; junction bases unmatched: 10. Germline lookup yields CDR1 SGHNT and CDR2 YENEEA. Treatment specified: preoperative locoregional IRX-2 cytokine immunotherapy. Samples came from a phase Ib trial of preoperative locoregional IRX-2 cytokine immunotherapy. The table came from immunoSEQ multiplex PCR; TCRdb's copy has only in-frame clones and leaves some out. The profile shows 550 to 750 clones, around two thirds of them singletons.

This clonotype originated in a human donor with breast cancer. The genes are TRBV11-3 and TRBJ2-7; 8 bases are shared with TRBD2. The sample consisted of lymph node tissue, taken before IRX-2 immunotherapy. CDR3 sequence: CASSPPGGAVYEQYF. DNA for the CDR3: TGTGCCAGCAGCCCACCGGGGGGGGCAGTGTACGAGCAGTACTTC.